This TCR beta chain was captured by sequencing in a study of T cells after yellow fever vaccination (dated by TCRdb to the late 2010s). Study-wide context: Libraries from fractions with low cell numbers were prepared with the SMART-Seq v4 Ultra Low Input RNA kit. Blood samples were taken at several timepoints before and after primary and secondary immunization, and bulk PBMC replicates and cell subsets were isolated. Bulk TCR alpha and beta repertoires were sequenced longitudinally to track T-cell clones before and after primary and booster YFV17D yellow fever vaccination. Two healthy male donors made up the cohort, one aged 18 to 29 years and the other aged 30 to 40 years.

The sample's treatment or condition label is to be understood as: live attenuated yellow fever vaccine strain. PBMCs were isolated from peripheral blood using a standard Ficoll-Paque protocol. Dynabeads CD4 and CD8 positive selection kits were used to isolate the CD4 and CD8 T-cell fractions. TriZol was used to extract RNA from bulk PBMCs, from CD4 and CD8 fractions, and from dextramer-positive and dextramer-negative fractions. This clonotype appeared a few times. Its antigen specificity is not known. One base away there is no much larger clone; base qualities are not given. General conclusions and limits of the study: A small share of clonotypes was detected in both CD4 and CD8 compartments, with the overlap likely arising from convergent recombination. Most clones expanded after primary vaccination (around 96% of CD4 and 88% of CD8) were re-detected after the booster, suggesting that broad memory maintenance occurred. Compared with the primary T-cell response, the secondary T-cell response was faster but weaker, reaching its peak on day 5 rather than on day 15. Only a couple of donors were included in the study, so the extent to which the findings can be generalized is limited. Computational filtering was needed because FACS-sorted repertoires could contain abundant contaminating clonotypes from the bulk population.

Reads for this sample came from an Illumina NovaSeq 6000. TCR cDNA was synthesized by 5'RACE template switching, which introduced a universal primer site and unique molecular identifiers. cDNA synthesis was primed from both the TCR alpha and TCR beta constant segments. Two PCR steps were used to amplify libraries, with sample barcodes and sequencing adapters being added in the second step. Sequencing of libraries was done on Illumina HiSeq 2500 (2x100 bp) or NovaSeq (2x150 bp). The authors processed their data as follows. Demultiplexing of reads and collapsing into UMI consensus sequences were performed with MIGEC, and V(D)J alignment was carried out with MiXCR. Using edgeR on replicate PBMC samples, clonotypes were called vaccine-responding if FDR was below 0.01 and the log2 fold change was above 5 up to day 15. Bulk clonotypes were assigned CD4 or CD8 identity according to which sequenced CD4 or CD8 repertoire held them at higher abundance. TCRdb reanalyzed the raw reads on its own, using fastp at Q25 for trimming and MiXCR for clone calling, and kept in-frame beta chains. Rows with a matching CDR3 protein are joined into one entry that keeps the most common DNA and genes. The V and J calls, along with clone size, are taken from TCRdb and not from the paper's own processing. This sample is represented by 150,000 to 200,000 distinct CDR3 sequences; 11% of them were singletons. The top ten constitute approximately 34% of the sample.

The V end loses 6 bases and the J end loses 5 bases, and a stretch of 23 bases separates them. From the cysteine through the phenylalanine, the CDR3 covers 16 amino acids. The read is trimmed to its CDR3 DNA, 48 bases read in frame from base 1. The chain was built from TRBV12-3 or TRBV12-4 and TRBJ2-7, and perhaps TRBD2 as D gene, on 6 matching bases. Sample: CD8+ T cells sorted from PBMCs, taken 15 days after the yellow fever booster vaccination. This clonotype was sampled from a man between 18 and 35 years old who received the YFV17D yellow fever vaccine. CDR3 loop: CASRYPRVGGVNEQYF. The base sequence is TGTGCCAGCAGATACCCCAGGGTCGGGGGAGTCAACGAGCAGTACTTC.